One and the same sample provided the 18 T cell receptor beta chains below, sequenced in a study of blood T cell repertoires in COVID-19 (dated by TCRdb to 2018 to 2021). The library was made by the immunoSEQ multiplex PCR assay. TCRdb stores this immuneACCESS table with in-frame sequences only. Part of the clones is absent; in the studies checked, under half of the shortfall reflects unresolved V genes, and no reason is known for the rest. The table for this sample lists 85,000 to 110,000 clones; roughly 90% of them were counted only once. More than 5% of the sample belongs to the ten largest clones. Sequences were obtained from peripheral blood. The source of these receptors is a human donor in a cohort sampled during active COVID-19.

This chain links TRBV9 with TRBJ1-5; D unresolved. V was trimmed by 0 bases and J by 6 bases, leaving 13 bases between them. Germline CDR1 reads SGDLS; CDR2 reads YYNGEE. The CDR3 runs to 15 residues. Here the CDR3 reads CASSVVLGRGQPQHF. In nucleotides, the CDR3 is TGTGCCAGCAGCGTAGTTCTCGGAAGAGGTCAGCCCCAGCATTTT.

The rearrangement links TRBV7-8 to TRBJ2-7, with 9 bases fitting TRBD1. This CDR3 contains 14 residues. In germline, CDR1 is SGHVS, CDR2 FQNEAQ. The V segment lost 3 bases and the J segment 4 bases; nucleotides outside the gene matches: 4. Written as DNA, the CDR3 is TGTGCCAGCAGCTTCCGACAGGGGGGGTACGAGCAGTACTTC. Its translation: CASSFRQGGYEQYF.

This sequence joins TRBV2 and TRBJ2-7; D is possibly TRBD2 (6 bases). Germline loops: CDR1 SNHLY, CDR2 FYNNEI. V was trimmed by 8 bases and J by 6 bases, leaving 17 bases between them. This CDR3 region has 13 residues. CDR3 in DNA: TGTGCCAGCGGAGGGTCCGGGGTGGGCGAGCAGTACTTC. Its protein product is CASGGSGVGEQYF.

This clone is a singleton in its sample. The V call is TRBV7-3, the J call TRBJ2-5; TRBD1 is a possible D gene (6 bases). V gave up 5 bases and J gave up 3 bases, with 19 bases separating them. The length of the CDR3 is 16 residues. CDR1 is SGHTA and CDR2 is FQGTGA in the germline V gene. As DNA, the CDR3 is TGTGCCAGCAGCCCGGTGGAGGCAGGGGCTAAAGAGACCCAGTACTTC. Translated, it gives CASSPVEAGAKETQYF.

The chain has TRBV6-5 and TRBJ2-1; no definite D call. This CDR3 spans 11 amino acids. The germline gives CDR1 MNHEY, CDR2 SVGAGI. V was clipped by 4 bases and J by 9 bases, with 7 bases between them. The CDR3 DNA is TGTGCCAGCAGTTTTGGCGGTGAGCAGTTCTTC. Amino acid sequence: CASSFGGEQFF.

The chain combines TRBV6-5 with TRBJ2-5; possibly TRBD1 for D (6 bases). Trimming stripped 6 bases from V and 2 bases from J, with 16 bases between. The CDR3 is 15 residues long. The germline CDR1 and CDR2 sequences are MNHEY and SVGAGI. For the CDR3, the DNA is TGTGCCAGCAGCCTTACAGCAGGGACACAAGAGACCCAGTACTTC. Translation: CASSLTAGTQETQYF.

The genes are TRBV3-1 (or the pseudogene TRBV3-2) and TRBJ2-7, with D uncertain. The length of the CDR3 is 13 residues. V dropped 0 bases and J dropped 8 bases, with 11 bases sitting between them. Germline loops: CDR1 LGHDT, CDR2 YNNKEL (reference sequence). CDR3 residues: CASSQEYSPKQYF. The DNA for the CDR3 is TGTGCCAGCAGCCAAGAGTACAGCCCCAAGCAGTACTTC.

The chain employs TRBV30 and TRBJ1-5; tentative D call: TRBD1 (5 bases). The CDR3 is 14 amino acids. The ends were cut back, 4 bases at V and 7 bases at J, with 17 bases in the middle. In germline, CDR1 is GTSNPN, CDR2 SVGIG (reference sequence). In DNA, the CDR3 is TGTGCCTGGACCCCAGGGTCTTCAGAACAGCCCCAGCATTTT. The encoded protein is CAWTPGSSEQPQHF.

A few counts support this clone. The V gene is TRBV4-1, the J gene TRBJ2-7; 10 bases line up with TRBD1. The CDR3 is 17 amino acids. The junction had 10 bases not matched to a gene; V was cut back by 2 bases and J by 3 bases. CDR1 MGHRA and CDR2 YSYEKL come from the germline V gene. The CDR3 nucleotides are TGCGCCAGCAGCCAACAAGACGGGACAGGGGCCGGCTACGAGCAGTACTTC. Encoded protein: CASSQQDGTGAGYEQYF.

This clone was counted once. The chain couples TRBV7-6 to TRBJ2-2; D remains unclear. CDR3 size: 16 residues. The germline V gene has CDR1 SGHVS and CDR2 FNYEAQ. Trimming left V 0 bases short and J 1 base short, with 9 bases between. CDR3 protein: CASSLARRENTGELFF. The CDR3 DNA sequence: TGTGCCAGCAGCTTAGCGCGGAGAGAGAACACCGGGGAGCTGTTTTTT.

J is TRBJ2-1 and V is TRBV7-2, with 8 bases matching TRBD1. CDR1 and CDR2 from the germline V gene are SGHTA and FQGNSA. The CDR3 length is 15 residues. Trimming at V came to 1 base and at J to 7 bases, leaving 6 bases not matched to a gene. The CDR3 DNA reads as TGTGCCAGCAGCTTAGATGGACAGGGATGGAATGAGCAGTTCTTC. Amino acids: CASSLDGQGWNEQFF. Variable domain in full (rest from reference TRBV7-2 and TRBJ2-1): GAGVSQSPSNKVTEKGKDVELRCDPISGHTALYWYRQSLGQGLEFLIYFQGNSAPDKSGLPSDRFSAERTGGSVSTLTIQRTQQEDSAVYLCASSLDGQGWNEQFFGPGTRLTVL.

The chain employs TRBV4-1 and TRBJ1-2, with 7 bases matching TRBD1. Per germline, CDR1 MGHRA and CDR2 YSYEKL. The CDR3 length is 15 residues. Trimming at V came to 0 bases and at J to 7 bases, leaving 8 bases not matched to a gene. The CDR3 region is CASSQDLVAGGGYTF. The CDR3 region has the DNA TGCGCCAGCAGCCAAGATCTTGTCGCAGGGGGTGGCTACACCTTC.

The chain joins TRBV20-1 to TRBJ1-1, with 8 bases fitting TRBD1. This CDR3 is built from 11 residues. J was trimmed by 4 bases and V by 7 bases; bases with no gene match: 2. Germline V gene data show CDR1 as DFQATT and CDR2 as SNEGSKA (reference sequence). The CDR3 region is CSVTGGTEAFF. The CDR3 bases are TGCAGTGTAACAGGGGGCACTGAAGCTTTCTTT.

The chain employs TRBV28 and TRBJ2-1, with TRBD2 matching over 8 bases. Germline lookup yields CDR1 MDHEN and CDR2 SYDVKM. Trimming cost V 5 bases and J 0 bases; bases outside gene matches: 3. This CDR3 comprises 15 residues. The CDR3 DNA follows: TGTGCCAGCAGTACCGGGACTAGCTCCTACAATGAGCAGTTCTTC. Its translation: CASSTGTSSYNEQFF.

This clone came up a few times. V gene TRBV11-1 combines with J gene TRBJ1-1, with 7 bases matching TRBD1. Germline assignment: CDR1 SGHAT and CDR2 FQDESV (reference sequence). Trimming removed 3 bases from V and 4 bases from J; junction bases left unmatched: 5. This CDR3 spans 14 amino acids. DNA for the CDR3: TGTGCCAGCAGCTTGGGCAGGGGGGCCACTGAAGCTTTCTTT. Translated: CASSLGRGATEAFF. The variable domain in full, completed from reference TRBV11-1 and TRBJ1-1, reads EAEVAQSPRYKITEKSQAVAFWCDPISGHATLYWYRQILGQGPELLVQFQDESVVDDSQLPKDRFSAERLKGVDSTLKIQPAELGDSAMYLCASSLGRGATEAFFGQGTRLTVV.

The rearrangement uses TRBV2 and TRBJ2-7; 8 nucleotides agree with TRBD2. Trimming removed 8 bases from V and 3 bases from J; junction bases left unmatched: 3. Germline CDR1 reads SNHLY; CDR2 reads FYNNEI. The CDR3 is 12 amino acids. In nucleotides, the CDR3 is TGTGCCAGCCGCGGGGGGCTCTACGAGCAGTACTTC. Protein product: CASRGGLYEQYF.

The chain joins TRBV11-2 to TRBJ2-7, with D possibly being TRBD1 (6 bases). Germline V gives CDR1 SGHAT, CDR2 FQNNGV. The CDR3 is made up of 14 amino acids. The V end lost 5 bases, the J end lost 6 bases, and 17 bases lay between the germline ends. In DNA, the CDR3 is TGTGCCAGCAGCGCACAGGGTTCTTTGGGCGAGCAGTACTTC. Encoded protein: CASSAQGSLGEQYF.

The chain recombines TRBV2 with TRBJ1-3, with D possibly TRBD1 on 5 matching bases. Germline V gene sequence: CDR1 SNHLY, CDR2 FYNNEI. The CDR3 totals 15 residues. Trimming cost V 4 bases and J 8 bases, with 18 bases left between them. The CDR3 spells CASSAGDSATDTIYF. The CDR3 DNA reads as TGTGCCAGCAGTGCGGGGGATAGTGCTACGGACACCATATATTTT.